What follows is one T cell receptor (beta chain) and its context. These data are taken from a study of control samples from healthy donors and cancer patients. Germline V gene lookup returns CDR1 SGHVS and CDR2 FNYEAQ. The junction had 8 bases not matched to a gene; V was cut back by 4 bases and J by 4 bases. The CDR3 is 16 residues long. This table comes from immunoSEQ multiplex PCR, and its TCRdb copy is limited to in-frame clones, with some not included. Among over 150,000 clones listed, approximately 96% were seen once. The source of this sequence is a woman in her 30s in good health. The sequencing sample was made of blood. This chain uses TRBV7-6 with TRBJ2-5; TRBD1 agrees at 11 bases. In DNA, the CDR3 is TGTGCCAGCAGCTCCCGGGACAGGGGGTTTGGAGAGACCCAGTACTTC. It translates to CASSSRDRGFGETQYF.